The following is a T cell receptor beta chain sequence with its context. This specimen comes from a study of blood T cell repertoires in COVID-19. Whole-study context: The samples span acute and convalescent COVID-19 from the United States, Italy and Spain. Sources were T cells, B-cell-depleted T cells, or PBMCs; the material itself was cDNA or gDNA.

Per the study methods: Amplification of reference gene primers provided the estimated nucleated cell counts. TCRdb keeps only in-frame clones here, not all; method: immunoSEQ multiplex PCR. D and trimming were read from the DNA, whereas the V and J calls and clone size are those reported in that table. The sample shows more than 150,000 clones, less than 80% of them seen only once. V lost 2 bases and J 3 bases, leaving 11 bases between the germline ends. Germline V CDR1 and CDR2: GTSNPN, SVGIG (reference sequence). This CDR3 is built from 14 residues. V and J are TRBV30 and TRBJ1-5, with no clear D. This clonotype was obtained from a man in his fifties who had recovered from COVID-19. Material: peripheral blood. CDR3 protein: CAWSRVRDNQPQHF. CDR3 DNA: TGTGCCTGGAGTAGGGTGAGGGACAATCAGCCCCAGCATTTT.